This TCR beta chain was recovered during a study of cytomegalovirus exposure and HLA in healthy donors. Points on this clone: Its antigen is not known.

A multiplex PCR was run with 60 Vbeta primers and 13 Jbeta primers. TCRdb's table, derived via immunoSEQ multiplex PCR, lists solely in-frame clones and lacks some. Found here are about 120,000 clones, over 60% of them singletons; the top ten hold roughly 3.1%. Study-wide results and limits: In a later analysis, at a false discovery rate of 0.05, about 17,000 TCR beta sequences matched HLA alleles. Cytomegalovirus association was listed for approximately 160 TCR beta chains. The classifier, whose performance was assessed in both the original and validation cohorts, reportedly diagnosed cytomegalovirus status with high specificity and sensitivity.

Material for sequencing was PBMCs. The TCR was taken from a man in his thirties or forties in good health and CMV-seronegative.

CDR3 protein: CAWSSGPNQPQHF. The CDR3, as DNA: TGTGCCTGGAGCTCAGGGCCCAATCAGCCCCAGCATTTT. The chain combines TRBV30 with TRBJ1-5, with a weak D call TRBD1 (5 bases). Germline V gives CDR1 GTSNPN, CDR2 SVGIG (reference sequence). CDR3 length: 13 amino acids. Between the trimmed V and J ends, which lost 3 bases and 3 bases, there was a span of 9 bases.